This T cell receptor beta chain is drawn from a study of cytomegalovirus exposure and HLA in healthy donors. General observations from the study: The study listed approximately 160 cytomegalovirus-associated TCR beta chains. In vitro checks showed that a few CMV-associated chains really do target CMV antigens. Rarity held for most TCR sequences, but there were some public TCRs that occurred in many donors.

This CDR3 is 17 amino acids long. With 4 bases clipped from V and 3 bases from J, the junction kept 14 bases outside the gene matches. CDR1 LNHNV and CDR2 YYDKDF come from the germline V gene (reference sequence). A word on this clone: Its specificity is not known.

Assay: immunoSEQ multiplex PCR; the TCRdb copy retains only in-frame clones and omits some. The sample holds over 250,000 clones, about 86% seen once. The donors belonged to the approximately 130-subject validation cohort, separate from the 666-subject first cohort. The V call is TRBV15, the J call TRBJ2-7; 8 bases are a match to TRBD1. This TCR was recovered from a woman under 30 in good health and CMV-seronegative. The sequenced sample consisted of PBMCs. The CDR3 nucleotides read TGTGCCACCAGCACATCGGACAGGGCCTTTAGTAACTACGAGCAGTACTTC. Residues: CATSTSDRAFSNYEQYF.